A selection of T cell receptor beta chains follows, all from one sample in a study of T cells in Graves' hyperthyroidism and ophthalmopathy. Using its own MiXCR run on the multiplex PCR reads, TCRdb lists one record per CDR3 protein. The repertoire holds 450,000 to 550,000 distinct CDR3 sequences, with around a quarter as singletons. The sequencing input was blood. The receptors shown here come from a woman aged 25 to 39 with Graves' ophthalmopathy. The CDR3 runs from the conserved cysteine through the conserved F or W. The D gene is left open where the match is weak. The size entry is marked missing in some rows and otherwise reads once, few, many or a size class.

TRBD1	many	TRBV11-1	TRBJ2-5	TGTGCCAGCAGCCCCAGGGGGTCCCAAGAGACCCAGTACTTC	CASSPRGSQETQYF
-	few	TRBV7-6	TRBJ1-3	TGTGCCAGCAGCTTAGTAGCCGGGTCAGCTGGAAACACCATATATTTT	CASSLVAGSAGNTIYF
-	-	TRBV29-1	TRBJ2-7	TGCAGCGTTTCACAGGGCCGCTCCTACGAGCAGTACTTC	CSVSQGRSYEQYF
TRBD2	many	TRBV7-2	TRBJ2-5	TGTGCCAGCAGCTTGGGACTAGCGGGGGGCCTTAAGACCCAGTACTTC	CASSLGLAGGLKTQYF
TRBD1	-	TRBV7-3	TRBJ1-1	TGTGCCTGCAACCGGGACAGGGGATACACTGAAGCTTTCTTT	CACNRDRGYTEAFF
-	many	TRBV10-3	TRBJ1-1	TGTGCCATCAGCGCCAGGACAGTGAACACTGAAGCTTTCTTT	CAISARTVNTEAFF
-	many	TRBV7-9	TRBJ2-7	TGTGCCAGCAGCCCCGTGATCGTGACAGGCACCTACGAGCAGTACTTC	CASSPVIVTGTYEQYF
TRBD1	-	TRBV15	TRBJ2-2	TGTGCCACCAGCACAATGGGACAGATGAAGACCGGGGAGCTGTTTTTT	CATSTMGQMKTGELFF
-	-	TRBV30	TRBJ1-2	TGTGCCTGGAGTGAATCGTGGGCATATCGAACTCATGGCTACACCTTC	CAWSESWAYRTHGYTF
-	few	TRBV20-1	TRBJ1-2	TGCAGTGCTAGAACCCCAACAGGGTCCTATGGCTACACCTTC	CSARTPTGSYGYTF
-	-	TRBV6-4	TRBJ2-7	TGTGCCAGCAGTGACTCTAACAGGGCTTCCTACGAGCAGTACTTC	CASSDSNRASYEQYF
-	many	TRBV6-1	TRBJ2-6	TGTGCCAGCAGTGAAGGAGGGGGCTCTGGGGCCAACGTCCTGACTTTC	CASSEGGGSGANVLTF
TRBD1	many	TRBV7-8	TRBJ1-5	TGTGCCAGCAGCCCCGGGACAGGAAATCAGCCCCAGCATTTT	CASSPGTGNQPQHF
-	many	TRBV5-6	TRBJ1-1	TGTGCCAGCAGCTTGGAGGATGAAGCTCTCTTT	CASSLEDEALF
TRBD1	-	TRBV28	TRBJ1-2	TGTGCCAGCAGTTTAATTCCAGTTTCGGGACAGCTCTATGGCTACACCTTC	CASSLIPVSGQLYGYTF
TRBD1	-	TRBV4-1	TRBJ1-2	TGCGCCAGCAGCCAGCTACCGGGACAGGGGGCCTATGGCTACACCTTC	CASSQLPGQGAYGYTF
-	many	TRBV20-1	TRBJ2-7	TGCAGTGCTAGAGTCACGGACAGAGGCTACGAGCAGTACTTC	CSARVTDRGYEQYF
-	-	TRBV30	TRBJ1-1	TGTGCCAGTAACGGTGGGTACACTGAAGCTTTCTTT	CASNGGYTEAFF
TRBD1	many	TRBV5-1	TRBJ1-1	TGCGCCAGCAGCCCTCCGACAGGGGAGAAGGCTGAAGCTTTCTTT	CASSPPTGEKAEAFF
-	few	TRBV27	TRBJ2-7	TGTGCCAGCAGGGATGTGGAGGGGGCGCTTTACGGGCAGTACTTC	CASRDVEGALYGQYF
TRBD1	few	TRBV15	TRBJ2-5	TGTGCCACCAGCAGAGATGCGGGACAGGTATCCCCATACCAAGAGACCCAGTACTTC	CATSRDAGQVSPYQETQYF
-	many	TRBV19	TRBJ1-3	TGTGCCAGTAGTCCCGACGGTTCCTCTGGAAACACCATATATTTT	CASSPDGSSGNTIYF
-	-	TRBV6-1	TRBJ2-3	TGTGCCAGCAGTGTAGGACTTGCGGGGAACGCAGATACGCAGTATTTT	CASSVGLAGNADTQYF
TRBD1	once	TRBV7-9	TRBJ2-7	TGTGCCAGCAGCGCCAGGACAGGGTCGGACGAGCAGTACTTC	CASSARTGSDEQYF
TRBD1	many	TRBV30	TRBJ1-1	TGTGCCTGGAGTCCGACAGGGGGAGTGAACACTGAAGCTTTCTTT	CAWSPTGGVNTEAFF
-	-	TRBV12-3/TRBV12-4	TRBJ2-7	TGTGCCAGCAGTTTACGGGGGGCCTACCCCTACGAGCAGTACTTC	CASSLRGAYPYEQYF
TRBD1	many	TRBV3-1	TRBJ1-2	TGTGCCACCAATACAGGGGGCTCCAACTATGGCTACACCTTC	CATNTGGSNYGYTF
-	many	TRBV28	TRBJ2-7	TGTGCCAGCAACGGTCCAGGAGAAATCTACGAGCAGTACTTC	CASNGPGEIYEQYF
-	-	TRBV3-1	TRBJ2-1	TGTGCCAGCAGCCAGTACCGGGTTGAGCAGTTCTTC	CASSQYRVEQFF
TRBD1	many	TRBV19	TRBJ2-2	TGTGCCAGTAGTATAATAGGGGGCGACGTGGCCGGGGAGCTGTTTTTT	CASSIIGGDVAGELFF
TRBD2	many	TRBV5-1	TRBJ2-7	TGCGCCAGCAAGCGGGGGCCAGACACCTACGAGCAGTACTTC	CASKRGPDTYEQYF
-	few	TRBV20-1	TRBJ1-1	TGCAGTGTTAGGAGGGCCACTGAAGCTTTCTTT	CSVRRATEAFF
-	many	TRBV2	TRBJ2-7	TGTGCCAGCAGTAGGAGGACAGCGGGGAGCTCCTACGAGCAGTACTTC	CASSRRTAGSSYEQYF
-	many	TRBV2	TRBJ2-2	TGTGCCAGCCTCTTAGACGGTACCGGGGAGCTGTTTTTT	CASLLDGTGELFF
-	-	TRBV12-5	TRBJ1-1	TGTGCTAGTGGTCATAGGATGAACACTGAAGCTTTCTTT	CASGHRMNTEAFF
TRBD1	many	TRBV20-1	TRBJ1-5	TGCAGTGCCATGGGACAGAACAATCAGCCCCAGCATTTT	CSAMGQNNQPQHF
-	many	TRBV10-1	TRBJ2-5	TGCGCCAGCAGTGAGTCGCGAGGGGGACAAGAGACCCAGTACTTC	CASSESRGGQETQYF
-	-	TRBV11-2	TRBJ2-5	TGTGCCAGCAGCTTTGTGGGAGATGGGGCCCAGTACTTC	CASSFVGDGAQYF
-	many	TRBV5-1	TRBJ1-1	TGCGCCAGCAAGCCCTTTTATGGCCCGAACACTGAAGCTTTCTTT	CASKPFYGPNTEAFF
TRBD1	-	TRBV24-1	TRBJ1-1	TGTGCCACCAGTGACCTAACAGGGGAAGAGGGTAACACTGAAGCTTTCTTT	CATSDLTGEEGNTEAFF
-	many	TRBV6-5	TRBJ1-2	TGTGCCAGCAGTTTCCGACGTGTAGCGGGTATTAACTATGGCTACACCTTC	CASSFRRVAGINYGYTF
TRBD2	-	TRBV27	TRBJ2-2	TGTGCCAACAGTATACGACTAGCGGGACTCACCGGGGAGCTGTTTTTT	CANSIRLAGLTGELFF